A single sample gave rise to the 6 T cell receptor beta chains below, sequenced in a study of response to subunit inactivated influenza vaccine. MiXCR, applied by TCRdb to the RT-PCR reads, yields one record per CDR3 protein. The sample contains 160,000 or so distinct CDR3 sequences, 11% of which appear only once. The sample was non-naive T cells sorted from PBMCs, taken around seven weeks after vaccination. The receptors stem from a man aged 50-60 years who received an inactivated influenza vaccine.

This chain uses TRBV4-2 with TRBJ2-3; TRBD1 agrees at 9 bases. The V gene's germline CDR1 is LGHNA and CDR2 YNFKEQ. The CDR3 contains 18 residues. J gave up 1 base and V 4 bases, and 12 bases lay outside the gene matches. The CDR3 here is CASSPSTGTGTRTDTQYF. The CDR3 nucleotides read TGTGCCAGCAGCCCATCGACCGGGACAGGGACCCGCACAGATACGCAGTATTTT.

This rearrangement joins TRBV12-3 or TRBV12-4 to TRBJ1-1, with 8 bases that match TRBD1. The CDR3 is made up of 13 amino acids. The V segment lost 5 bases and the J segment 13 bases; nucleotides outside the gene matches: 12. The CDR3, as DNA: TGTGCCAGCAGTGCGACCGACAGGGGCAAAGGTTTCTTT. Protein product: CASSATDRGKGFF.

At least ten counts were recorded for this clonotype. The chain uses TRBV12-3 or TRBV12-4 and TRBJ2-3, with a tentative D call TRBD2 (6 bases). Trimming took off 5 bases at V and 0 bases at J, with 18 bases between the two ends. The CDR3 sequence is 17 residues long. CDR3 nucleotide sequence: TGTGCCAGCAGTCACTACGCGGGTGGGGGGAGCACAGATACGCAGTATTTT. Residues: CASSHYAGGGSTDTQYF.

This clonotype was counted ten times or more. The chain is built from TRBV20-1 and TRBJ2-2; tentatively, D is TRBD1 (5 bases). CDR1 is DFQATT, CDR2 SNEGSKA, per germline (reference sequence). The CDR3 totals 11 residues. V lost 3 bases and J lost 7, with 6 bases in between. The CDR3 DNA follows: TGCAGTGCTAGTGGACACGGGGAGCTGTTTTTT. This encodes CSASGHGELFF.

This clonotype was detected only a few times. This sequence joins TRBV20-1 and TRBJ2-4; a possible D gene is TRBD1 (6 bases). The V gene lost 1 base and the J gene lost 9 bases, with 16 bases spanning the gap. Germline V lookup: CDR1 DFQATT, CDR2 SNEGSKA (reference sequence). This CDR3 contains 14 residues. DNA for the CDR3: TGCAGTGCTAGAGGGGATCAGGGGAACGGCATTCAGTACTTC. It specifies CSARGDQGNGIQYF.

This clonotype occurred a few times. The rearrangement uses TRBV5-4 and TRBJ1-2, with a weak D call TRBD1 (6 bases). Trimming stripped 3 bases from V and 4 bases from J, with 10 bases between. CDR1 SGHNT and CDR2 YYREEE come from the germline V gene (reference sequence). The CDR3 runs to 13 residues. Here the CDR3 DNA reads TGTGCCAGCAGCTCCACAGGGTTCTATGGCTACACCTTC. It translates to CASSSTGFYGYTF.